These 14 T cell receptor beta chains share one sample of origin, sequenced in a study of CD4 T cells in relation to SARS-CoV-2 and coronaviruses. No antigen is known for these receptors. Unexposed donor CD4+ T cells date from about 2011-2018, before the COVID-19 pandemic. The cells were cultured for under twelve days before CD4+ T cells were isolated. This table comes from immunoSEQ multiplex PCR, and its TCRdb copy is limited to in-frame clones, with some not included. The sample carries tens of thousands of clones, about three quarters recorded once. The sample comprised CD4+ T cells from PBMCs, cultured in vitro. These receptors originate from a human donor in good health.

This clone appeared a few times. The rearrangement uses TRBV28 and TRBJ2-2; 8 bases line up with TRBD2. This CDR3 has 16 amino acids. The ends lost 6 bases at V and 7 bases at J; junction bases unmatched: 13. Germline assignment: CDR1 MDHEN and CDR2 SYDVKM. The CDR3 region is CASSYPGGRIGGELFF. The CDR3 DNA reads as TGTGCCAGCAGCTACCCGGGGGGGCGCATTGGCGGGGAGCTGTTTTTT.

This clone showed up just once. This chain uses TRBV27 with TRBJ1-6; tentative D call: TRBD1 (6 bases). Trimming removed 4 bases at V and 8 bases at J, with 12 bases between. Germline-derived CDR1 and CDR2 are MNHEY and SMNVEV (reference sequence). The CDR3 runs 14 residues. The CDR3 sequence is CASSYRGLDSPLHF. CDR3 in DNA: TGTGCCAGCAGTTATAGGGGGTTGGATTCACCCCTCCACTTT.

The rearrangement uses TRBV19 and TRBJ2-3, with a possible D match to TRBD2 (6 bases). Trimming cost V 9 bases and J 4 bases, with 20 bases left between them. Germline-derived CDR1 and CDR2 are LNHDA and SQIVND (reference sequence). The CDR3 is 15 amino acids. The CDR3 region is CASQDRGAISDTQYF. DNA of the CDR3: TGTGCCAGCCAAGACCGCGGGGCCATTTCAGATACGCAGTATTTT.

V usage is TRBV6-5 and J usage is TRBJ1-4; 11 nucleotides align to TRBD1. The length of the CDR3 is 15 residues. The V and J ends lost 6 bases and 8 bases, in that order; junction bases with no gene match: 8. Germline loops: CDR1 MNHEY, CDR2 SVGAGI. The CDR3 nucleotides read TGTGCCAGCAGGCGGACAGGGGGCACCGGAGAAAAACTGTTTTTT. Its translation is CASRRTGGTGEKLFF.

The chain joins TRBV5-1 to TRBJ2-2; no firm D call. CDR3 size: 12 residues. Trimming shortened V by 4 bases and J by 7 bases, and 8 bases separated the two germline ends. Germline CDR1 and CDR2: SGHRS and YFSETQ. The CDR3 sequence: CASSGWGGELFF. As DNA, the CDR3 is TGCGCCAGCAGCGGATGGGGCGGGGAGCTGTTTTTT.

The chain uses TRBV5-1 and TRBJ2-5, with D possibly matching TRBD2 (6 bases). The CDR3 runs to 19 residues. Germline V CDR1 and CDR2: SGHRS, YFSETQ. The ends were cut back, 1 base at V and 2 bases at J, with 24 bases in the middle. For the CDR3, the DNA is TGCGCCAGCAGCTTGTTGGGGCGGGGTGCCCGAGCACCTCAAGAGACCCAGTACTTC. The encoded protein is CASSLLGRGARAPQETQYF.

The chain recombines TRBV5-1 with TRBJ2-1, with 11 positions matching TRBD1. With 4 bases clipped from V and 6 bases from J, the junction kept 15 bases outside the gene matches. The germline V gene has CDR1 SGHRS and CDR2 YFSETQ. This CDR3 has 18 residues. Written as DNA, the CDR3 is TGCGCCAGCAGCGAGCGGGACAGGGGGAGTAGGGTACTCAATGAGCAGTTCTTC. Its protein product is CASSERDRGSRVLNEQFF.

The V and J genes are TRBV28 and TRBJ1-6, with 9 bases aligning to TRBD1. The germline CDR1 and CDR2 sequences are MDHEN and SYDVKM. The CDR3 extends over 14 amino acids. After removal of 7 bases from V and 7 bases from J, the junction contained 5 bases not matched to a gene. This CDR3 reads CASKDRGGNSPLHF. The CDR3 DNA sequence: TGTGCCAGCAAGGACAGGGGAGGAAATTCACCCCTCCACTTT. Full variable domain (rest looked up from reference TRBV28 and TRBJ1-6): DVKVTQSSRYLVKRTGEKVFLECVQDMDHENMFWYRQDPGLGLRLIYFSYDVKMKEKGDIPEGYSVSREKKERFSLILESASTNQTSMYLCASKDRGGNSPLHFGNGTRLTVT.

The V call is TRBV18, the J call TRBJ1-1; a weak D match, TRBD1 (5 bases). V dropped 0 bases and J dropped 4 bases, with 24 bases sitting between them. The CDR3 extends over 19 amino acids. Germline loops: CDR1 KGHSH, CDR2 LQKENI. The CDR3 nucleotides are TGTGCCAGCTCACCACCGCCGATGGGGGGTCGACCGTGGAGCACTGAAGCTTTCTTT. It encodes CASSPPPMGGRPWSTEAFF.

The table lists this clone with a count of one. This chain joins TRBV5-1 and TRBJ1-5; D not resolved. CDR1 is SGHRS and CDR2 is YFSETQ in the germline V gene. The length of the CDR3 is 14 residues. V was clipped by 0 bases and J by 6 bases, with 10 bases between them. This CDR3 reads CASSLGGMGQPQHF. CDR3 DNA sequence: TGCGCCAGCAGCTTGGGGGGTATGGGTCAGCCCCAGCATTTT.

The gene calls are TRBV18 and TRBJ2-3; TRBD2 agrees at 12 bases. V was pared by 3 bases and J by 0 bases, with 16 bases of the junction left unmatched. The germline gives CDR1 KGHSH, CDR2 LQKENI. The CDR3 has 21 residues. The CDR3 region is CASSPAGSTGTSGPSTDTQYF. For the CDR3, the DNA is TGTGCCAGCTCACCTGCGGGGAGTACCGGGACTAGCGGGCCTAGCACAGATACGCAGTATTTT.

The chain couples TRBV14 to TRBJ2-5; D not resolved. CDR1 and CDR2 from the germline V gene are SGHDN and FVKESK. Trimming removed 0 bases at V and 5 bases at J, with 16 bases between. The CDR3 length is 16 residues. The chain's CDR3 is CASSQELGGLGETQYF. The CDR3 region has the DNA TGTGCCAGCAGCCAAGAGTTAGGCGGTTTGGGGGAGACCCAGTACTTC.

This rearrangement joins TRBV9 to TRBJ2-7, with 9 bases lining up with TRBD1. This CDR3 is built from 16 residues. V shed 0 bases and J 3 bases; nucleotides not matched to a gene: 7. Per the germline V gene, CDR1 is SGDLS and CDR2 is YYNGEE. CDR3 in amino acids: CASSVAPGTGIYEQYF. The CDR3 nucleotides are TGTGCCAGCAGCGTAGCCCCCGGGACAGGGATCTACGAGCAGTACTTC.

The chain employs TRBV7-9 and TRBJ2-7; 7 bases are a match to TRBD1. CDR1 is SEHNR, CDR2 FQNEAQ, per germline (reference sequence). V shed 5 bases, J shed 0 bases, and the junction held 10 bases outside the gene matches. The CDR3 totals 16 residues. The CDR3, as DNA: TGTGCCAGCAGCGTAGGACAGGACATAAGCTCCTACGAGCAGTACTTC. Translation: CASSVGQDISSYEQYF. The full variable domain, in which reference TRBV7-9 and TRBJ2-7 provide the parts outside the CDR3, is DTGVSQNPRHKITKRGQNVTFRCDPISEHNRLYWYRQTLGQGPEFLTYFQNEAQLEKSRLLSDRFSAERPKGSFSTLEIQRTEQGDSAMYLCASSVGQDISSYEQYFGPGTRLTVT.